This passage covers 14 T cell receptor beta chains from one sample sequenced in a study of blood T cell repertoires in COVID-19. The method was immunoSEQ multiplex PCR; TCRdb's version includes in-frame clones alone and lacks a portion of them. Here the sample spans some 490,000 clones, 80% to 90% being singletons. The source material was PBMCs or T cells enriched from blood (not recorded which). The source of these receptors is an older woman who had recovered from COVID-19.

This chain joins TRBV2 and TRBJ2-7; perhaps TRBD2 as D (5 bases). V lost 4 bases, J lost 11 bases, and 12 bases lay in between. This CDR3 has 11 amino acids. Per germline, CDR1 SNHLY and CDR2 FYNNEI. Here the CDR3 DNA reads TGTGCCAGCAGTGGTTTTACGGGGAAGTACTTC. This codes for CASSGFTGKYF.

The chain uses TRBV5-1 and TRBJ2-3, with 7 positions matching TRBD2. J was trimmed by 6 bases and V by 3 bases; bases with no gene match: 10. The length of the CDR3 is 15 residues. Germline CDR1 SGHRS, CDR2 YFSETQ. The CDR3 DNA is TGCGCCAGCAGCTCGCGGGGAGGGGCAGGTGATACGCAGTATTTT. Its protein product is CASSSRGGAGDTQYF.

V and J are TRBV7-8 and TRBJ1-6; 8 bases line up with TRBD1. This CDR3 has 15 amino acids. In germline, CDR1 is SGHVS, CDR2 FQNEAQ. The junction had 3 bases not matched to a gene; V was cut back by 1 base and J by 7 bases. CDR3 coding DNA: TGTGCCAGCAGCTTAGGGACAGGGATGAATTCACCCCTCCACTTT. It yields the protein CASSLGTGMNSPLHF.

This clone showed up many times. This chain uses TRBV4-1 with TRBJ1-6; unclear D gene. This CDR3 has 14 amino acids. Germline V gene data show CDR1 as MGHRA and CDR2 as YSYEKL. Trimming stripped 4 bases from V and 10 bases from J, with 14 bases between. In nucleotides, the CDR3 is TGCGCCAGCAGCCCCCAGCTTATCGGGTCACCCCTCCACTTT. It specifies CASSPQLIGSPLHF.

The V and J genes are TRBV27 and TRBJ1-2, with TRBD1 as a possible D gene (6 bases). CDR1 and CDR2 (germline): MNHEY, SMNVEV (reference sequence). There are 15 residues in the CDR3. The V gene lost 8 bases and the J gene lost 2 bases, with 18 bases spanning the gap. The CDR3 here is CASGSPGEPNYGYTF. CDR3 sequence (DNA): TGTGCCAGCGGCTCCCCAGGGGAGCCGAACTATGGCTACACCTTC.

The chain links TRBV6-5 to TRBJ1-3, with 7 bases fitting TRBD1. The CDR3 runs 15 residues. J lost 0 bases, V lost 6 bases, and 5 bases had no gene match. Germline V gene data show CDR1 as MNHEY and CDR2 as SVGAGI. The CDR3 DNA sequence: TGTGCCAGCAGGGGACAGCCAAGCTCTGGAAACACCATATATTTT. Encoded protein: CASRGQPSSGNTIYF.

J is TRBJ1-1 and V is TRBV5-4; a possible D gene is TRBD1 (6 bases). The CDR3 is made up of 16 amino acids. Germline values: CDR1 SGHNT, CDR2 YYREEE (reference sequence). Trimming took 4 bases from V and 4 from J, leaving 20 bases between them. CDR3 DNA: TGTGCCAGCAGCCTACCGCGGGGGGCGCGAGGCACTGAAGCTTTCTTT. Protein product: CASSLPRGARGTEAFF.

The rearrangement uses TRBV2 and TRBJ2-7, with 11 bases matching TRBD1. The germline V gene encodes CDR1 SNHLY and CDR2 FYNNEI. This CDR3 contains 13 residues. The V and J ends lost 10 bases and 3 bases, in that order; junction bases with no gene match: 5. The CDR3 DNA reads TGTGCCACAGGGACAGGGGGAAACTACGAGCAGTACTTC. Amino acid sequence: CATGTGGNYEQYF.

CDR3 DNA sequence: TGTGCTAGTGGTTCGCACAGTACTGAAGCTTTCTTT. The encoded protein is CASGSHSTEAFF. The chain links TRBV12-5 to TRBJ1-1; D not resolved. V dropped 4 bases and J dropped 5 bases, with 8 bases sitting between them. Per germline, CDR1 LGHNT and CDR2 FRNRAP. The CDR3 has 12 residues.

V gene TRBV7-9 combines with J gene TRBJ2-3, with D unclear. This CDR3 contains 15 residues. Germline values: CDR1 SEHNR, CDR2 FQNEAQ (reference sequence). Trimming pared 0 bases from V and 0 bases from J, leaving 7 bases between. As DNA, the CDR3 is TGTGCCAGCAGCTTAGCACGCCAGAGCACAGATACGCAGTATTTT. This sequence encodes CASSLARQSTDTQYF. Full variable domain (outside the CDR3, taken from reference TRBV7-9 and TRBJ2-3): DTGVSQNPRHKITKRGQNVTFRCDPISEHNRLYWYRQTLGQGPEFLTYFQNEAQLEKSRLLSDRFSAERPKGSFSTLEIQRTEQGDSAMYLCASSLARQSTDTQYFGPGTRLTVL.

The CDR3: CASSSARGRVGELFF. The CDR3 DNA sequence: TGTGCCAGCAGCTCCGCCCGCGGGAGGGTCGGGGAGCTGTTTTTT. The chain is built from TRBV3-1 (or the pseudogene TRBV3-2) and TRBJ2-2; 9 bases line up with TRBD2. Germline CDR1 is LGHDT and CDR2 is YNNKEL (reference sequence). V was pared by 5 bases and J by 7 bases, with 8 bases of the junction left unmatched. The CDR3 is 15 amino acids.

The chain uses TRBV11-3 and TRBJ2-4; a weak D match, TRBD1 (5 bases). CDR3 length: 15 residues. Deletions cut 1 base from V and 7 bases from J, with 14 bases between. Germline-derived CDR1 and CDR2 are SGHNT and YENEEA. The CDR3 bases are TGTGCCAGCAGCTTAGGGCAGGGATTATGGAACATTCAGTACTTC. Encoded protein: CASSLGQGLWNIQYF.

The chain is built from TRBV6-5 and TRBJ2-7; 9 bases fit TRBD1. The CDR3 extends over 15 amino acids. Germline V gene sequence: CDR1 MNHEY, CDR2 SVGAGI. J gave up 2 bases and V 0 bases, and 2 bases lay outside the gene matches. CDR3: CASSYSRDRAYEQYV. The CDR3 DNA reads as TGTGCCAGCAGTTACTCGAGGGACAGGGCCTACGAGCAGTACGTC.

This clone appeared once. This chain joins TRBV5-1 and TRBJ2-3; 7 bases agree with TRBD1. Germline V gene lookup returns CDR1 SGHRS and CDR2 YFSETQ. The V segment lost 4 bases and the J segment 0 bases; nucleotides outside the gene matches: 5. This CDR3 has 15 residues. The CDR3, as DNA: TGCGCCAGCAGCCTACGACAGGGAAGCACAGATACGCAGTATTTT. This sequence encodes CASSLRQGSTDTQYF.